These 28 T cell receptor beta chains were all obtained from the same sample, sequenced in a study of shared clonotypes between healthy human individuals. CD45RO-negative cells were positively selected for CCR7, leaving out terminally differentiated effector memory CD45RA+ cells. Profiling relied on immunoSEQ multiplex PCR, and the TCRdb table lists in-frame clones only, not all of them. The sample lists about 2 million clones, about 95% occurring once. The sample taken for sequencing was naive CD8+ T cells sorted from blood. These receptors came from a man younger than 30 in good health.

V is TRBV11-2 and J is TRBJ2-5; 12 nucleotides line up with TRBD2. The CDR3 spans 17 residues. CDR1 and CDR2 from the germline V gene are SGHAT and FQNNGV. Germline trimming cut 1 base from V and 2 bases from J; bases unmatched to any gene: 5. CDR3 sequence (DNA): TGTGCCAGCAGCTTAGGTCTAGCGGGAGGGGAACAAGAGACCCAGTACTTC. It specifies CASSLGLAGGEQETQYF.

Remarks on this clone: This sample includes further DNA sequences coding for the same CDR3. This rearrangement joins TRBV9 to TRBJ2-2, with 10 positions matching TRBD1. V was pared by 0 bases and J by 5 bases, with 1 base of the junction left unmatched. Germline CDR1 SGDLS, CDR2 YYNGEE. The CDR3 consists of 15 residues. DNA for the CDR3: TGTGCCAGCAGCGTAGAGGGACAGGGGACCGGGGAGCTGTTTTTT. It is translated as CASSVEGQGTGELFF. Variable domain in full (rest from reference TRBV9 and TRBJ2-2): DSGVTQTPKHLITATGQRVTLRCSPRSGDLSVYWYQQSLDQGLQFLIQYYNGEERAKGNILERFSAQQFPDLHSELNLSSLELGDSALYFCASSVEGQGTGELFFGEGSRLTVL.

This chain connects TRBV19 to TRBJ1-1, with D perhaps matching TRBD1 (5 bases). V was shortened by 5 bases and J by 3 bases, with 16 bases between the two germline ends. Germline V CDR1 and CDR2: LNHDA, SQIVND (reference sequence). CDR3 size: 15 residues. The CDR3 spells CASSAEGEADTEAFF. In DNA, the CDR3 is TGTGCCAGTAGTGCCGAAGGGGAGGCGGACACTGAAGCTTTCTTT.

The chain combines TRBV27 with TRBJ2-7; 10 bases agree with TRBD1. CDR3 length: 15 residues. Germline V gene sequence: CDR1 MNHEY, CDR2 SMNVEV (reference sequence). V was pared by 4 bases and J by 4 bases, with 7 bases of the junction left unmatched. The CDR3 is CASSWSGTGVYEQYF. The CDR3 DNA follows: TGTGCCAGCAGTTGGTCCGGGACAGGGGTGTACGAGCAGTACTTC.

J is TRBJ1-2 and V is TRBV5-4; 7 nucleotides line up with TRBD1. This CDR3 has 16 amino acids. Germline CDR1 and CDR2: SGHNT and YYREEE (reference sequence). V was clipped by 3 bases and J by 1 base; unmatched bases: 9. The CDR3: CASSSPGTDFNYGYTF. CDR3 nucleotides: TGTGCCAGCAGCTCCCCCGGGACAGACTTTAACTATGGCTACACCTTC.

This chain links TRBV7-9 with TRBJ2-7; the match to TRBD2 covers 10 bases. The V and J ends lost 5 bases and 4 bases, in that order; junction bases with no gene match: 8. The CDR3 extends over 15 amino acids. Germline values: CDR1 SEHNR, CDR2 FQNEAQ (reference sequence). The CDR3 sequence: CASSGTSDKRYEQYF. The CDR3 bases are TGTGCCAGCAGCGGGACTAGCGACAAAAGGTACGAGCAGTACTTC.

V usage is TRBV13 and J usage is TRBJ2-3; tentative D call: TRBD1 (6 bases). The CDR3 is 16 residues long. CDR1 and CDR2 (germline): PRHDT, FYEKMQ (reference sequence). V lost 6 bases to trimming and J lost 1 base, with 17 bases between them. The CDR3 nucleotides are TGTGCCAGCAGTTCTGATTTGGGGGCTGGCACAGATACGCAGTATTTT. Amino acids: CASSSDLGAGTDTQYF.

The chain carries TRBV19 and TRBJ2-7; 9 bases are a match to TRBD2. Trimming took 3 bases from V and 4 from J; bases not matched to a gene: 4. CDR3 size: 14 residues. From germline, CDR1 is LNHDA and CDR2 SQIVND (reference sequence). As DNA, the CDR3 is TGTGCCAGTAGTATTGGCGGGAGGGTTTACGAGCAGTACTTC. It specifies CASSIGGRVYEQYF.

This CDR3 reads CASSLTGSANEKLFF. The CDR3 nucleotides are TGTGCCAGCAGCTTGACGGGGTCGGCTAATGAAAAACTGTTTTTT. The gene calls are TRBV7-9 and TRBJ1-4; D unclear. This CDR3 comprises 15 residues. V was clipped by 3 bases and J by 3 bases, with 11 bases between them. Germline assignment: CDR1 SEHNR and CDR2 FQNEAQ (reference sequence).

The CDR3, as DNA: TGTGCCGTCTTGAGAGGCCCTGGGGCCAACGTCCTGACTTTC. Protein product: CAVLRGPGANVLTF. The chain employs TRBV7-9 and TRBJ2-6, with D unresolved. The germline V and J ends were trimmed by 11 bases and 2 bases, with 13 bases remaining between them. The CDR3 has 14 amino acids. The germline V gene has CDR1 SEHNR and CDR2 FQNEAQ (reference sequence). Using reference TRBV7-9 and TRBJ2-6 for the parts outside the CDR3, the full variable domain is DTGVSQNPRHKITKRGQNVTFRCDPISEHNRLYWYRQTLGQGPEFLTYFQNEAQLEKSRLLSDRFSAERPKGSFSTLEIQRTEQGDSAMYLCAVLRGPGANVLTFGAGSRLTVL.

The chain is built from TRBV4-3 and TRBJ2-7; the match to TRBD1 covers 7 bases. V lost 3 bases and J lost 2; bases outside the gene matches: 4. CDR1 and CDR2 (germline): LGHNA, YSLEER. This CDR3 has 14 residues. CDR3 bases: TGCGCCAGCAGCCATGAACAGGGGACCTACGAGCAGTACTTC. It is translated as CASSHEQGTYEQYF.

The V gene is TRBV5-1, the J gene TRBJ2-1; D gene uncertain. Germline V CDR1 and CDR2: SGHRS, YFSETQ. The germline V and J ends were trimmed by 3 bases and 9 bases, with 7 bases remaining between them. The CDR3 is 11 amino acids. CDR3 nucleotide sequence: TGCGCCAGCAGCTGGGCAGGTGAGCAGTTCTTC. This gives the protein CASSWAGEQFF.

The rearrangement links TRBV27 to TRBJ2-2; D is undetermined. This CDR3 has 12 amino acids. Germline V CDR1 and CDR2: MNHEY, SMNVEV (reference sequence). The ends were cut back, 7 bases at V and 2 bases at J, with 5 bases in the middle. Here the CDR3 reads CASTENTGELFF. The CDR3 nucleotides are TGTGCCAGCACCGAAAACACCGGGGAGCTGTTTTTT.

This chain connects TRBV5-6 to TRBJ1-1; D ambiguous. Trimming stripped 0 bases from V and 11 bases from J, with 14 bases between. The CDR3 runs to 13 residues. Germline assignment: CDR1 SGHDT and CDR2 YYEEEE. CDR3 bases: TGTGCCAGCAGCTTGGCGATAGGTTCACCGGCTTTCTTT. This codes for CASSLAIGSPAFF.

The chain is built from TRBV11-2 and TRBJ1-2; D not resolved. Germline CDR1 SGHAT, CDR2 FQNNGV. Trimming cost V 5 bases and J 4 bases, with 17 bases left between them. CDR3 length equals 15 residues. The CDR3 is CASSALDASIYGYTF. CDR3 coding DNA: TGTGCCAGCAGCGCCCTCGACGCGTCGATCTATGGCTACACCTTC. The full variable domain, rest sourced from reference TRBV11-2 and TRBJ1-2, is EAGVAQSPRYKIIEKRQSVAFWCNPISGHATLYWYQQILGQGPKLLIQFQNNGVVDDSQLPKDRFSAERLKGVDSTLKIQPAKLEDSAVYLCASSALDASIYGYTFGSGTRLTVV.

The rearrangement joins TRBV7-2 to TRBJ2-3; 9 bases match TRBD2. The V segment lost 1 base and the J segment 2 bases; nucleotides outside the gene matches: 4. This CDR3 spans 16 amino acids. The germline V gene encodes CDR1 SGHTA and CDR2 FQGNSA. This chain's CDR3 is CASSLVAGAVTDTQYF. In DNA, the CDR3 is TGTGCCAGCAGCTTAGTAGCGGGAGCGGTCACAGATACGCAGTATTTT.

A note on this clone: This sample includes further DNA sequences coding for the same CDR3. This chain links TRBV19 with TRBJ2-7; D remains ambiguous. This CDR3 contains 12 residues. Germline values: CDR1 LNHDA, CDR2 SQIVND (reference sequence). V lost 6 bases and J 2 bases, leaving 8 bases between the germline ends. DNA for the CDR3: TGTGCCAGTAGCCCAGGAACCTACGAGCAGTACTTC. Protein sequence: CASSPGTYEQYF.

The chain recombines TRBV7-9 with TRBJ2-7; 11 bases agree with TRBD1. CDR3 length: 14 amino acids. With 5 bases clipped from V and 5 bases from J, the junction kept 5 bases outside the gene matches. CDR1 is SEHNR, CDR2 FQNEAQ, per germline (reference sequence). The CDR3 spells CASSRTGGFHEQYF. In DNA, the CDR3 is TGTGCCAGCAGCCGGACAGGGGGCTTCCACGAGCAGTACTTC.

The sample holds one count of this clone. V is TRBV5-6 and J is TRBJ1-4; maybe TRBD1 (5 bases). Germline V CDR1 and CDR2: SGHDT, YYEEEE. This CDR3 comprises 16 residues. Between the trimmed V and J ends, which lost 1 base and 6 bases, there was a span of 16 bases. The CDR3 is CASSLFPGQYDEKLFF. For the CDR3, the DNA is TGTGCCAGCAGCTTGTTTCCGGGGCAATATGATGAAAAACTGTTTTTT.

V is TRBV4-1 and J is TRBJ2-7; the D is unclear. Per germline, CDR1 MGHRA and CDR2 YSYEKL. CDR3 length equals 15 residues. V was pared by 2 bases and J by 0 bases, with 11 bases between. DNA for the CDR3: TGCGCCAGCAGCCAAAACATCCGAAACTCCTACGAGCAGTACTTC. It yields the protein CASSQNIRNSYEQYF.

The rearrangement links TRBV28 to TRBJ1-2, with D hard to call. Trimming shortened V by 5 bases and J by 0 bases, and 19 bases separated the two germline ends. CDR1 and CDR2 (germline): MDHEN, SYDVKM. The CDR3 sequence is 17 residues long. CDR3 in DNA: TGTGCCAGCAGTGGGGTGGCCGAGAGGGCGACTAACTATGGCTACACCTTC. As protein: CASSGVAERATNYGYTF.

V usage is TRBV4-1 and J usage is TRBJ2-7; 7 nucleotides agree with TRBD1. Germline CDR1 and CDR2: MGHRA and YSYEKL. Trimming removed 6 bases from V and 0 bases from J; junction bases left unmatched: 8. There are 15 residues in the CDR3. The CDR3 reads CASSQDRMISYEQYF. The CDR3 coding sequence is TGCGCCAGCAGTCAGGACAGGATGATCTCCTACGAGCAGTACTTC.

The V call is TRBV6-5, the J call TRBJ2-7, with 12 nucleotides matching TRBD1. The germline V gene encodes CDR1 MNHEY and CDR2 SVGAGI. This CDR3 is built from 11 residues. The chain's CDR3 is CAAGQGAEQYF. In DNA, the CDR3 is TGTGCTGCGGGACAGGGGGCCGAGCAGTACTTC.

V usage is TRBV27 and J usage is TRBJ1-4, with 8 bases that match TRBD1. CDR1 and CDR2 (germline): MNHEY, SMNVEV (reference sequence). V shed 3 bases and J 2 bases; nucleotides not matched to a gene: 2. CDR3 length equals 15 residues. The CDR3 DNA reads TGTGCCAGCAGTTTCCGACAGGGGACTAATGAAAAACTGTTTTTT. Protein: CASSFRQGTNEKLFF.

The CDR3 DNA sequence: TGTGCCAGCGGCTTAGCGGGCCTCACAGATACGCAGTATTTT. Translated: CASGLAGLTDTQYF. The chain carries TRBV27 and TRBJ2-3; 7 bases agree with TRBD2. The CDR3 runs 14 residues. J gave up 2 bases and V 8 bases, and 7 bases lay outside the gene matches. Germline V lookup: CDR1 MNHEY, CDR2 SMNVEV (reference sequence).

The chain recombines TRBV27 with TRBJ2-7, with 8 bases fitting TRBD2. J gave up 5 bases and V 1 base, and 7 bases lay outside the gene matches. Germline V gene data show CDR1 as MNHEY and CDR2 as SMNVEV (reference sequence). The length of the CDR3 is 15 residues. The CDR3 bases are TGTGCCAGCAGTTTATTGGGCGGGAGGCTCGACGAGCAGTACTTC. This gives the protein CASSLLGGRLDEQYF.

V gene TRBV5-4 combines with J gene TRBJ2-7; D may be TRBD1 (6 bases). Per the germline V gene, CDR1 is SGHNT and CDR2 is YYREEE (reference sequence). Trimming took 5 bases from V and 0 from J, leaving 15 bases between them. The CDR3 runs 15 residues. CDR3 in DNA: TGTGCCAGCAGAGAAGGGGGTATCGGCTCCTACGAGCAGTACTTC. This gives the protein CASREGGIGSYEQYF.

The V and J genes are TRBV6-5 and TRBJ2-7, with TRBD2 identical over 11 bases. The CDR3 extends over 16 amino acids. Looked up from germline, CDR1 is MNHEY and CDR2 is SVGAGI. Germline trimming cut 1 base from V and 4 bases from J; bases unmatched to any gene: 6. The CDR3 sequence: CASSYLTSGDPYEQYF. Written as DNA, the CDR3 is TGTGCCAGCAGTTACTTGACTAGCGGGGATCCTTACGAGCAGTACTTC.